This entry describes one T cell receptor (beta chain). The sample comes from a study of T cells after posttransplantation cyclophosphamide. Libraries were prepared by immunoSEQ multiplex PCR; TCRdb keeps only in-frame clonotypes and omits some of them. The sample holds tens of thousands of clones, 95% to 99% seen once. Cells defined as naive were viable CD3+CD4+ or CD3+CD8+ and CCR7+CD45RA+CD45RO-CD95-CD27+CD28+. The sample consisted of naive CD4+ T cells sorted from PBMCs. The TCR was taken from a man between 40 and 49 years old in good health, CMV-negative, and a related stem cell transplant donor.

Here the CDR3 DNA reads TGTGCCAGCAGCTATACAGGGATTTATGGCTACACCTTC. Translated: CASSYTGIYGYTF. V usage is TRBV7-2 and J usage is TRBJ1-2; D perhaps matches TRBD1 (6 bases). V lost 4 bases and J 5 bases, leaving 11 bases between the germline ends. CDR3 length equals 13 residues. The germline gives CDR1 SGHTA, CDR2 FQGNSA.